These 17 T cell receptor beta chains were all obtained from the same sample, sequenced in a study of blood T cell repertoires in COVID-19. Sequencing was performed with immunoSEQ multiplex PCR; in TCRdb, only in-frame clones are kept and a portion is missing. The sample contains 150,000 to 200,000 clones, around 90% of which appear only once. Material: peripheral blood. These receptors came from a woman at least 80 years old with COVID-19, enrolled during active disease.

The chain links TRBV4-3 to TRBJ1-5, with D possibly being TRBD1 (6 bases). Germline CDR1 reads LGHNA; CDR2 reads YSLEER. CDR3 size: 15 residues. Trimming left V 0 bases short and J 3 bases short, with 9 bases between. CDR3 amino acids: CASSQEWTDNQPQHF. The CDR3 DNA sequence: TGCGCCAGCAGCCAAGAGTGGACAGACAATCAGCCCCAGCATTTT.

The chain links TRBV10-3 to TRBJ1-4; 9 nucleotides line up with TRBD1. Losses at the gene ends were 10 bases for V and 6 bases for J; bases not matched to a gene: 9. This CDR3 region has 14 residues. Per germline, CDR1 ENHRY and CDR2 SYGVKD. DNA of the CDR3: TGTGCCACCCGGGGACGGGACAGGGATGAAAAACTGTTTTTT. Translated: CATRGRDRDEKLFF.

This chain uses TRBV6-5 with TRBJ2-7, with TRBD2 identical over 14 bases. V trimming: 7 bases; J trimming: 0 bases; junction bases outside the gene matches: 2. Germline V gene sequence: CDR1 MNHEY, CDR2 SVGAGI. CDR3 length equals 15 residues. CDR3 sequence reads: CASTGTSGSSYEQYF. The CDR3 region has the DNA TGTGCCAGCACCGGGACTAGCGGGAGCTCCTACGAGCAGTACTTC.

This clone was detected only once. The chain couples TRBV10-3 to TRBJ2-1; D uncertain. V lost 0 bases and J lost 0, with 3 bases in between. The CDR3 consists of 14 residues. Germline assignment: CDR1 ENHRY and CDR2 SYGVKD. The CDR3 sequence: CAISESSSYNEQFF. CDR3 coding DNA: TGTGCCATCAGTGAGTCTAGCTCCTACAATGAGCAGTTCTTC.

The CDR3 sequence is CASSQEWRGRGLDTQYF. Written as DNA, the CDR3 is TGCGCCAGCAGCCAAGAATGGCGCGGGAGGGGGTTAGATACGCAGTATTTT. This chain joins TRBV4-1 and TRBJ2-3, with 9 bases fitting TRBD2. V was clipped by 0 bases and J by 5 bases; unmatched bases: 9. Germline V gene data show CDR1 as MGHRA and CDR2 as YSYEKL. CDR3 length: 17 amino acids.

The V call is TRBV10-3, the J call TRBJ2-7; 9 bases fit TRBD1. Germline CDR1 ENHRY, CDR2 SYGVKD. CDR3 length equals 17 residues. V lost 10 bases, J lost 0 bases, and 16 bases stayed unmatched. The CDR3 loop is CATNPTGTGRGSYEQYF. The CDR3 coding sequence is TGTGCCACCAACCCGACCGGGACAGGGAGGGGCTCCTACGAGCAGTACTTC.

J is TRBJ1-2 and V is TRBV14; 10 bases are a match to TRBD1. This CDR3 has 16 amino acids. The germline V gene has CDR1 SGHDN and CDR2 FVKESK. V dropped 3 bases and J dropped 8; count of bases not matched to a gene: 12. The CDR3 here is CASSQTGGVLTGGYTF. The CDR3 DNA reads as TGTGCCAGCAGCCAGACAGGGGGCGTACTCACCGGCGGCTACACCTTC.

The chain employs TRBV5-1 and TRBJ2-3; D not certain. The CDR3 totals 16 residues. The ends were cut back, 0 bases at V and 0 bases at J, with 11 bases in the middle. Per the germline V gene, CDR1 is SGHRS and CDR2 is YFSETQ. CDR3 sequence reads: CASSLGSLTSTDTQYF. The DNA of the CDR3 is TGCGCCAGCAGCTTGGGGTCCTTGACAAGCACAGATACGCAGTATTTT. The full variable domain, completed using reference TRBV5-1 and TRBJ2-3, is KAGVTQTPRYLIKTRGQQVTLSCSPISGHRSVSWYQQTPGQGLQFLFEYFSETQRNKGNFPGRFSGRQFSNSRSEMNVSTLELGDSALYLCASSLGSLTSTDTQYFGPGTRLTVL.

The table lists this clone with a count of one. J is TRBJ2-2 and V is TRBV6-4, with no clear D. CDR1 and CDR2 from the germline V gene are MRHNA and SNTAGT. The CDR3 runs 16 residues. The ends were cut back, 3 bases at V and 4 bases at J, with 15 bases in the middle. The CDR3 DNA follows: TGTGCCAGCAGTGAAGCCGCTACGGTTCCCACCGGGGAGCTGTTTTTT. Its translation: CASSEAATVPTGELFF.

The chain couples TRBV5-4 to TRBJ1-4, with D unclear. Germline V lookup: CDR1 SGHNT, CDR2 YYREEE (reference sequence). The CDR3 totals 14 residues. Trimming cost V 0 bases and J 6 bases, with 9 bases left between them. The CDR3 DNA is TGTGCCAGCAGCTTGGGGCGAACAGATGAAAAACTGTTTTTT. Encoded protein: CASSLGRTDEKLFF.

The gene calls are TRBV7-6 and TRBJ1-1, with D possibly matching TRBD1 (6 bases). Germline lookup yields CDR1 SGHVS and CDR2 FNYEAQ. The CDR3 spans 16 residues. V gave up 4 bases and J gave up 3 bases, with 18 bases separating them. The chain's CDR3 is CASSSGGRGADTEAFF. CDR3 in DNA: TGTGCCAGCAGCTCTGGAGGGCGGGGGGCTGACACTGAAGCTTTCTTT.

The CDR3 protein is CASSQDPGNYEQYF. CDR3 nucleotides: TGTGCCAGCAGCCAAGACCCAGGGAACTACGAGCAGTACTTC. This chain links TRBV3-1 (or the pseudogene TRBV3-2) with TRBJ2-7, with D tentatively TRBD1 (5 bases). Germline V gene sequence: CDR1 LGHDT, CDR2 YNNKEL (reference sequence). The CDR3 contains 14 residues. V lost 0 bases and J 3 bases, leaving 9 bases between the germline ends.

The CDR3: CASSTTATGGPGNTIYF. Written as DNA, the CDR3 is TGTGCCAGCAGCACCACCGCCACAGGGGGCCCAGGAAACACCATATATTTT. This sequence joins TRBV3-1 (or the pseudogene TRBV3-2) and TRBJ1-3; 9 bases are shared with TRBD1. The V gene's germline CDR1 is LGHDT and CDR2 YNNKEL (reference sequence). V was clipped by 5 bases and J by 4 bases; unmatched bases: 12. The CDR3 sequence is 17 residues long.

The CDR3 reads CASSRSMNTEAFF. Written as DNA, the CDR3 is TGTGCCAGCAGCCGAAGCATGAACACTGAAGCTTTCTTT. The chain has TRBV7-8 and TRBJ1-1; D gene ambiguous. The CDR3 is 13 amino acids. In germline, CDR1 is SGHVS, CDR2 FQNEAQ. Trimming shortened V by 5 bases and J by 0 bases, and 7 bases separated the two germline ends.

V is TRBV3-1 (or the pseudogene TRBV3-2) and J is TRBJ1-1; D is undetermined. Trimming stripped 2 bases from V and 3 bases from J, with 7 bases between. The CDR3 extends over 13 amino acids. Germline-derived CDR1 and CDR2 are LGHDT and YNNKEL (reference sequence). The CDR3 sequence: CASSQIRDTEAFF. The CDR3, as DNA: TGTGCCAGCAGCCAAATCCGGGACACTGAAGCTTTCTTT.

The V call is TRBV28, the J call TRBJ2-7; 9 bases are a match to TRBD2. Per the germline V gene, CDR1 is MDHEN and CDR2 is SYDVKM. CDR3 length: 15 amino acids. After removal of 6 bases from V and 5 bases from J, the junction contained 11 bases not matched to a gene. The CDR3 region has the DNA TGTGCCAGCAGCGATAGCGGGAGTCCTAGCCACGAGCAGTACTTC. The encoded protein is CASSDSGSPSHEQYF. Filled out from reference TRBV28 and TRBJ2-7, the complete variable domain reads DVKVTQSSRYLVKRTGEKVFLECVQDMDHENMFWYRQDPGLGLRLIYFSYDVKMKEKGDIPEGYSVSREKKERFSLILESASTNQTSMYLCASSDSGSPSHEQYFGPGTRLTVT.

The J gene is TRBJ2-7, the V gene TRBV5-1; tentative D call: TRBD1 (5 bases). V gave up 0 bases and J gave up 2 bases, with 15 bases separating them. Germline loops: CDR1 SGHRS, CDR2 YFSETQ. This CDR3 region has 16 residues. The CDR3 sequence is CASSLEVDKGTYEQYF. CDR3 coding DNA: TGCGCCAGCAGCTTGGAGGTGGACAAGGGGACCTACGAGCAGTACTTC.